This TCR beta chain was sequenced for a study of siplizumab effects on memory and regulatory T cells. Overall study findings and caveats: Naive T cells seemed more diverse than memory cells; they also seemed major alloresponse contributors. Unstimulated subset assignment was obtained for only a minor fraction of alloreactive clones. Significant reduction of alloreactive sequences traceable to unstimulated CD4+ memory cells was observed with siplizumab.

Libraries were prepared by immunoSEQ multiplex PCR; TCRdb keeps only in-frame clonotypes and omits some of them. The data contain tens of thousands of clones, roughly 87% of them singletons. Unstimulated naive, memory, effector memory and TEMRA subsets from a few donor pairs were sequenced. In the case of this clone: The antigen remains unidentified.

The receptor comes from a human donor in good health. The sequenced sample consisted of naive CD8+ T cells sorted from blood.

This CDR3 is CASSQIDRGLGYTF. CDR3 in DNA: TGCGCCAGCAGCCAGATTGACAGGGGGCTTGGCTACACCTTC. V usage is TRBV4-1 and J usage is TRBJ1-2, with TRBD1 matching 10 bases. The J segment lost 7 bases and the V segment lost 3 bases, leaving 5 bases of the junction unmatched. Germline values: CDR1 MGHRA, CDR2 YSYEKL. The CDR3 runs 14 residues.